This TCR beta chain was recorded in a study of shared clonotypes between healthy human individuals. Across the whole study: Aged 18 to 49, the donors were a couple of women and a few men.

A note on this clone: Other DNA sequences from this sample encode an identical CDR3 as well.

Only in-frame clones appear in the TCRdb table, and some are missing; sequencing was by immunoSEQ multiplex PCR. The repertoire holds 1.5 million to 2.5 million clones, with about 94% as singletons. CD45RO-negative CD8 cells positively selected for CCR7 made up the naive population, which excluded terminally differentiated effector memory CD45RA+ cells. The V gene's germline CDR1 is SGHDT and CDR2 YYEEEE. The CDR3 consists of 12 residues. Between the trimmed V and J ends, which lost 2 bases and 2 bases, there was a span of 5 bases. The sequence came from a man between 18 and 29 years old in good health. V and J are TRBV5-6 and TRBJ2-7; D gene ambiguous. Sequenced sample: naive CD8+ T cells sorted from blood. The DNA of the CDR3 is TGTGCCAGCAGCTTAGAACCCTACGAGCAGTACTTC. Translating it yields CASSLEPYEQYF.